This TCR beta chain was sequenced for a study of T cell changes during pregnancy in multiple sclerosis. Generated by immunoSEQ multiplex PCR, the TCRdb table keeps only in-frame clones and is missing some. The sample carries about 60,000 clones, 93% recorded once. The ends lost 10 bases at V and 4 bases at J; junction bases unmatched: 17. This CDR3 is built from 16 residues. The chain carries TRBV5-3 and TRBJ1-1; 9 bases are a match to TRBD1. TRBV5-3 qualifies as an ORF whose function is uncertain. The receptor's source is a female donor with multiple sclerosis, enrolled in a pregnancy study. Material: CD8+ T cells from peripheral blood mononuclear cells, obtained in the second trimester of pregnancy. CDR3 nucleotides: TGTGCCGGATGGGACAGGGAGACGTTAGGAGGCACTGAAGCTTTCTTT. Its translation is CAGWDRETLGGTEAFF.